This T cell receptor (beta chain) was captured in a study of early T cells in non-severe SARS-CoV-2 infection. Study details: It was bulk RNA from unsorted whole blood that was sequenced, and the chains were unpaired.

Unique molecular identifiers were affixed to single, distinct cDNA molecules. TCRdb passed the 5' RACE reads through MiXCR, listing each CDR3 protein once. The sample consists of 55,000 to 70,000 distinct CDR3 sequences, around 13% of them appearing once. This CDR3 comprises 16 residues. The germline gives CDR1 SGDLS, CDR2 YYNGEE. J lost 3 bases, V lost 0 bases, and 7 bases had no gene match. The table lists this clonotype with many counts. The antigen is not known. Notes on the study in general: Matching with VDJdb favored anti-spike CD8 responses (missing private and CD4 specificities).

J is TRBJ1-1 and V is TRBV9; 8 bases line up with TRBD1. Sequencing used whole blood. This receptor was obtained from an adult who was a healthcare worker with PCR-confirmed SARS-CoV-2 infection or an uninfected control (not recorded which). The CDR3 DNA reads as TGTGCCAGCAGCGTAGCGGCAGGGGGCTTTTACACTGAAGCTTTCTTT. Protein: CASSVAAGGFYTEAFF.